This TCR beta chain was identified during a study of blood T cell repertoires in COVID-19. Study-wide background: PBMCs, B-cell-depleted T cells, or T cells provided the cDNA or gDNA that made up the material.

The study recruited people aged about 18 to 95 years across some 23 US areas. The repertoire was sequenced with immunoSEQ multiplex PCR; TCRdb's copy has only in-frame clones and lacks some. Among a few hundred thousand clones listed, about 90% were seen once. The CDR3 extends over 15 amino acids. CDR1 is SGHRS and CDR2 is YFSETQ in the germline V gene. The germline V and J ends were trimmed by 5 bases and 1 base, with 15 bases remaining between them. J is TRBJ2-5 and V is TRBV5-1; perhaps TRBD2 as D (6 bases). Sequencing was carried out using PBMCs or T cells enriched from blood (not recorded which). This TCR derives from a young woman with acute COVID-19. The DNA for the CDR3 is TGCGCCAGCAGGGGATTTGGGGGAGGCCAAGAGACCCAGTACTTC. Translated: CASRGFGGGQETQYF.